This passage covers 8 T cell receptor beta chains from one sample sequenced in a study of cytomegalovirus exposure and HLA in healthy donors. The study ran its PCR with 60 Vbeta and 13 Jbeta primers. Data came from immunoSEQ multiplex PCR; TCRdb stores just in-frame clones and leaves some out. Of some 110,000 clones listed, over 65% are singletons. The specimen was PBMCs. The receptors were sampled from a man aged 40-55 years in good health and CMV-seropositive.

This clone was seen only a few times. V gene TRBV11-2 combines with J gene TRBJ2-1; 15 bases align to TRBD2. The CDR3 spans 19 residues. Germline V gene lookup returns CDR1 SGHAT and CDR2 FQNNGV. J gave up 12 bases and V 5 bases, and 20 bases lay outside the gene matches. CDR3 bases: TGTGCCAGCAGCGGTCGACAGGGGCCGGGACTAGCGGGAGGATTACGGCAGTTCTTC. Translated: CASSGRQGPGLAGGLRQFF.

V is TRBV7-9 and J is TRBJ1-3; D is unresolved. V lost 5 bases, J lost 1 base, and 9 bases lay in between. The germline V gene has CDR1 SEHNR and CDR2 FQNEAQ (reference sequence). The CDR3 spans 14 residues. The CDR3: CASSPSPSGNTIYF. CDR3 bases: TGTGCCAGCAGCCCGTCCCCGTCTGGAAACACCATATATTTT.

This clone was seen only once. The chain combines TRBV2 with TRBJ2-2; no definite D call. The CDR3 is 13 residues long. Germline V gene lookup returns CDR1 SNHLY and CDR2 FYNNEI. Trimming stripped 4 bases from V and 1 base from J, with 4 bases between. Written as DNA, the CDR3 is TGTGCCAGCAGTGCACAGAACACCGGGGAGCTGTTTTTT. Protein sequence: CASSAQNTGELFF.

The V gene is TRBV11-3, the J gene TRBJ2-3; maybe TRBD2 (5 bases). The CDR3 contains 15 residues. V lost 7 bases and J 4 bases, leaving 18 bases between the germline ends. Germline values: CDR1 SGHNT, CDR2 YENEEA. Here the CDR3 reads CASNPGISSADTQYF. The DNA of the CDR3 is TGTGCCAGCAACCCCGGGATTTCGAGTGCAGATACGCAGTATTTT. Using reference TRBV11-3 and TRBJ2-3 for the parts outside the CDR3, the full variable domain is EAGVVQSPRYKIIEKKQPVAFWCNPISGHNTLYWYLQNLGQGPELLIRYENEEAVDDSQLPKDRFSAERLKGVDSTLKIQPAELGDSAVYLCASNPGISSADTQYFGPGTRLTVL.

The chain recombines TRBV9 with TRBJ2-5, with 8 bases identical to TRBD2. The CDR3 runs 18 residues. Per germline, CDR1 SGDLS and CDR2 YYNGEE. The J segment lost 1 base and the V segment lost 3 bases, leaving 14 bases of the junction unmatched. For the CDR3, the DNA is TGTGCCAGCAGCGGTGGCCCGGGGGGGGGCGCGGGCCAAGAGACCCAGTACTTC. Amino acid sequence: CASSGGPGGGAGQETQYF. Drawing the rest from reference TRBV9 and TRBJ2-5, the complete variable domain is DSGVTQTPKHLITATGQRVTLRCSPRSGDLSVYWYQQSLDQGLQFLIQYYNGEERAKGNILERFSAQQFPDLHSELNLSSLELGDSALYFCASSGGPGGGAGQETQYFGPGTRLLVL.

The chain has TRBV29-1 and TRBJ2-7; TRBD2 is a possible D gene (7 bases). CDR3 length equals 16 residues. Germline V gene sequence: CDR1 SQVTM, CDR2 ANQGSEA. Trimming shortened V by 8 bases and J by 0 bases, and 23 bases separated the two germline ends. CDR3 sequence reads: CSTRGGPGRSSYEQYF. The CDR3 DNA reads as TGCAGCACCAGGGGAGGGCCTGGACGGTCCTCCTACGAGCAGTACTTC.

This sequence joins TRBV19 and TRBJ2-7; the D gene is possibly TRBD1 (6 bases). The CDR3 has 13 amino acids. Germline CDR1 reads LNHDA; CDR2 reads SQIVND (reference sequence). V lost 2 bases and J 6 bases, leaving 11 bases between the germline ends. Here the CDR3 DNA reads TGTGCCAGTAGTATACGGGGACACGCCGAGCAGTACTTC. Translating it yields CASSIRGHAEQYF.

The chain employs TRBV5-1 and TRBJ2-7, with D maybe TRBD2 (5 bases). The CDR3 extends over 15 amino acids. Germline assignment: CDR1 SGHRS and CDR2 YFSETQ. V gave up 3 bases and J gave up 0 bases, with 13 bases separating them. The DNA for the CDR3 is TGCGCCAGCAGCTCCGGTTTTACTAGCTCCTACGAGCAGTACTTC. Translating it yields CASSSGFTSSYEQYF.